The source of this TCR beta chain is a study of PD-L1 blockade in urothelial cancer. The length of the CDR3 is 16 residues. V was pared by 3 bases and J by 7 bases, with 8 bases of the junction left unmatched. The germline CDR1 and CDR2 sequences are LNHNV and YYDKDF (reference sequence). Using immunoSEQ multiplex PCR, the repertoire was profiled, and TCRdb retains in-frame clones only, with some absent. This sample yields about 76,000 clones, of which 80% to 85% are seen a single time; 4% to 6% belongs to the top ten. This TCR was recovered from a man in his 70s with urothelial cancer. This chain joins TRBV15 and TRBJ2-2; 10 bases are shared with TRBD2. Sequenced here: PBMCs, sampled around atezolizumab (anti-PD-L1) treatment. This CDR3 reads CATSSSQRGGGGELFF. The CDR3 DNA sequence: TGTGCCACCAGCAGTTCCCAGCGGGGGGGTGGCGGGGAGCTGTTTTTT.